The rows below give T cell receptor beta chains drawn from one sample of a study of cytomegalovirus exposure and HLA in healthy donors. Produced via immunoSEQ multiplex PCR; TCRdb's table is partial and in-frame only. The sample includes 90,000 to 120,000 clones, around 67% of them seen just once. The sample was PBMCs. The receptors originated from a middle-aged woman in good health and CMV-seropositive. Both conserved end residues are part of each CDR3. D genes are given only for firm matches. A row's size may be missing; if present it is once, few, many or a size class.

V gene	clone size	J gene	D gene	CDR3 DNA	CDR3 protein
TRBV30	few	TRBJ1-3	NA	TGTGCCTGGAGCCAGACAGGCGGAGGAAACACCATATATTTT	CAWSQTGGGNTIYF
TRBV10-3	NA	TRBJ2-7	NA	TGTGCCATCGGCCTGTCCTACGAGCAGTACTTC	CAIGLSYEQYF
TRBV30	NA	TRBJ2-7	NA	TGTGCCTGGAGTTCCCAGGACTCCTCCTACGAGCAGTACTTC	CAWSSQDSSYEQYF
TRBV2	NA	TRBJ1-3	NA	TGTGCCAGCCTTTCAGGGCTTGGAAACACCATATATTTT	CASLSGLGNTIYF
TRBV6-5	NA	TRBJ2-7	NA	TGTGCCAGCAGTTACTCGGTAGGGGGGGCCACCTACGAGCAGTACTTC	CASSYSVGGATYEQYF
TRBV19	NA	TRBJ2-1	NA	TGTGCCATAGCCTACAATGAGCAGTTCTTC	CAIAYNEQFF
TRBV21-1	NA	TRBJ1-3	NA	TGTGCCAGCAGCCAAATGGGGGGGACTGGAAACACCATATATTTT	CASSQMGGTGNTIYF
TRBV30	NA	TRBJ1-3	NA	TGTGCCTGGAGTCGGACAGTCTCTGGAAACACCATATATTTT	CAWSRTVSGNTIYF
TRBV27	NA	TRBJ2-7	TRBD1	TGTGCCAGCAGTTTACAACAGGGGGGCGAGCAGTACTTC	CASSLQQGGEQYF
TRBV4-2	NA	TRBJ1-4	NA	TGTGCCAGCAGCCAAGGTTCAGGAATTAATGAAAAACTGTTTTTT	CASSQGSGINEKLFF
TRBV4-2	NA	TRBJ2-7	TRBD2	TGTGCCAGCAGCCAAGTCGGACTAGCGGGTAACTACGAGCAGTACTTC	CASSQVGLAGNYEQYF
TRBV27	NA	TRBJ2-7	TRBD1	TGTGCCACGGGACAGGGGGCCTACGAGCAGTACTTC	CATGQGAYEQYF
TRBV7-2	NA	TRBJ2-3	TRBD2	TGTGCCAGCAGCTACTCTAGCGGATACACAGATACGCAGTATTTT	CASSYSSGYTDTQYF
TRBV20-1	once	TRBJ1-4	NA	TGCAGTGCTAGAGAGGGCGAAAAACTGTTTTTT	CSAREGEKLFF
TRBV9	NA	TRBJ1-1	TRBD1	TGTGCCAGCAGCGCCCGAGACAGGGTCCACACTGAAGCTTTCTTT	CASSARDRVHTEAFF
TRBV27	NA	TRBJ1-5	NA	TGTGCCAGCAGTCCCCGATGGTTTCGTGTCGGTCAGCCCCAGCATTTT	CASSPRWFRVGQPQHF
TRBV7-9	NA	TRBJ1-4	NA	TGTGCCAGCAGCCCAAAAGGACTTTCAACTAATGAAAAACTGTTTTTT	CASSPKGLSTNEKLFF
TRBV29-1	few	TRBJ1-3	TRBD1	TGCAGCGTGGCCCAGGGGGCTGGTGGAAACACCATATATTTT	CSVAQGAGGNTIYF
TRBV4-1	NA	TRBJ1-4	TRBD1	TGCGCCAGCAGCCAAGACCGGGACAGCCAAAATGAAAAACTGTTTTTT	CASSQDRDSQNEKLFF
TRBV5-1	NA	TRBJ1-2	TRBD1	TGCGCCAGCAGGCACGGACAGGGGATTATGGTTGACGGCTACACCTTC	CASRHGQGIMVDGYTF
TRBV30	NA	TRBJ1-4	NA	TGTGCCTGGACCGTCGGGGAGTCGGGTAATGAAAAACTGTTTTTT	CAWTVGESGNEKLFF
TRBV5-1	NA	TRBJ2-7	TRBD1	TGCGCCAGCAGCGCGGGACAGGGGTTAGAGGAGCAGTACTTC	CASSAGQGLEEQYF
TRBV5-6	NA	TRBJ1-5	NA	TGTGCCAGCAGCTTGACGGCAAATTCGGCGGGCAATCAGCCCCAGCATTTT	CASSLTANSAGNQPQHF
TRBV13	NA	TRBJ1-1	NA	TGTGCCAGCACCCTTACCGGACAGCTTGAAGCTTTCTTT	CASTLTGQLEAFF
TRBV5-8	NA	TRBJ1-3	TRBD1	TGTGCCAGCAGGTTTGGGACAGGAAGAGCCAACACCATATATTTT	CASRFGTGRANTIYF
TRBV5-1	once	TRBJ2-7	NA	TGCGCCAGCAGAGGGGTTTACTACGAGCAGTACTTC	CASRGVYYEQYF
TRBV27	NA	TRBJ1-1	NA	TGTGCCAGCAAGATGTACATGAACACTGAAGCTTTCTTT	CASKMYMNTEAFF
TRBV30	NA	TRBJ2-1	TRBD2	TGTGCCTGGAGACAATTAGCGGGGGGGCTCAATGAGCAGTTCTTC	CAWRQLAGGLNEQFF
TRBV5-1	once	TRBJ2-5	TRBD1	TGCGCCAGCAGGTCCGGGACAGGGGTTTGGGGGACCCAGTACTTC	CASRSGTGVWGTQYF
TRBV9	NA	TRBJ1-2	TRBD1	TGTGCCAGCAGCGCGAGGGGACAGAACTATGGCTACACCTTC	CASSARGQNYGYTF
TRBV6-1	once	TRBJ1-1	TRBD1	TGTGCCAGCAGTGAATCAGGGGGCTGGACTGAAGCTTTCTTT	CASSESGGWTEAFF
TRBV7-8	NA	TRBJ2-3	NA	TGTGCCAGCAGCTTAGACGCAGGGGTCTTAGGAACAGATACGCAGTATTTT	CASSLDAGVLGTDTQYF
TRBV7-9	few	TRBJ1-1	TRBD1	TGTGCCAGCAGCTTTGGGACAGTAGGGACTGAAGCTTTCTTT	CASSFGTVGTEAFF
TRBV6-5	NA	TRBJ1-3	NA	TGTGCCAGCAGTTACTCGAGGGTTGCCGGTGGAAACACCATATATTTT	CASSYSRVAGGNTIYF
TRBV4-2	NA	TRBJ2-7	NA	TGTGCCAGCAGCCAAGGCATGACTTCCGAGCAGTACTTC	CASSQGMTSEQYF
TRBV7-9	NA	TRBJ1-2	NA	TGTGCCAGCAGCTTAATTCAGTATGGCTACACCTTC	CASSLIQYGYTF
TRBV7-9	few	TRBJ1-4	NA	TGTGCCAGCAGCAGGACAGAGGGGGATGAAAAACTGTTTTTT	CASSRTEGDEKLFF
TRBV7-3	NA	TRBJ2-3	NA	TGTGCCAGCAGCCCGAAGCTAAGCGGCAGCACAGATACGCAGTATTTT	CASSPKLSGSTDTQYF
TRBV29-1	NA	TRBJ2-3	NA	TGCAGCCAAGTGGACGGGGTCACAGATACGCAGTATTTT	CSQVDGVTDTQYF
TRBV30	NA	TRBJ2-7	TRBD2	TGTGCCTGGAGTGCAGGGAGGGGACGGGAGCAGTACTTC	CAWSAGRGREQYF
TRBV13	NA	TRBJ2-1	NA	TGTGCCAGCAGCCCTACTGTCCGGGAGACGAGCTCCTACAATGAGCAGTTCTTC	CASSPTVRETSSYNEQFF
TRBV2	NA	TRBJ1-1	NA	TGTGCCAGCAGATCCCGGGGAGGGAACACTGAAGCTTTCTTT	CASRSRGGNTEAFF
TRBV30	NA	TRBJ1-5	NA	TGTGCCTGGAGTGTACAAGAGGGGGAGAGTCAGCCCCAGCATTTT	CAWSVQEGESQPQHF
TRBV5-1	NA	TRBJ2-3	TRBD2	TGCGCCAGCAGCTCCGGGGGGACAGATACGCAGTATTTT	CASSSGGTDTQYF
TRBV10-3	NA	TRBJ1-1	NA	TGTGCCACCTTATTTGAGGGCGGCACTGAAGCTTTCTTT	CATLFEGGTEAFF
TRBV29-1	NA	TRBJ2-1	NA	TGCAGCGTTGCTAAAAGGGCCGGAGGGTACAATGAGCAGTTCTTC	CSVAKRAGGYNEQFF
TRBV4-1	NA	TRBJ2-5	NA	TGCGCCAGCAGCCATGCTAGCGTTGGGTTTCAAGAGACCCAGTACTTC	CASSHASVGFQETQYF